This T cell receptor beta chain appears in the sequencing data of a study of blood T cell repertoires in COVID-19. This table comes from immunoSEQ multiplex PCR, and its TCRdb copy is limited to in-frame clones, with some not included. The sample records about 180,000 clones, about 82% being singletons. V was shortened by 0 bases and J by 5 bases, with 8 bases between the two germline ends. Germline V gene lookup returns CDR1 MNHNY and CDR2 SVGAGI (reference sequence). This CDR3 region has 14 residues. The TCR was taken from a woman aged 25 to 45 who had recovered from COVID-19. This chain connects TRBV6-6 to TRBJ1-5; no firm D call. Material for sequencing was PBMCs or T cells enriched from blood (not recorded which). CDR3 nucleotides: TGTGCCAGCAGTTACTCTGCGGGCGATCAGCCCCAGCATTTT. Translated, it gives CASSYSAGDQPQHF.